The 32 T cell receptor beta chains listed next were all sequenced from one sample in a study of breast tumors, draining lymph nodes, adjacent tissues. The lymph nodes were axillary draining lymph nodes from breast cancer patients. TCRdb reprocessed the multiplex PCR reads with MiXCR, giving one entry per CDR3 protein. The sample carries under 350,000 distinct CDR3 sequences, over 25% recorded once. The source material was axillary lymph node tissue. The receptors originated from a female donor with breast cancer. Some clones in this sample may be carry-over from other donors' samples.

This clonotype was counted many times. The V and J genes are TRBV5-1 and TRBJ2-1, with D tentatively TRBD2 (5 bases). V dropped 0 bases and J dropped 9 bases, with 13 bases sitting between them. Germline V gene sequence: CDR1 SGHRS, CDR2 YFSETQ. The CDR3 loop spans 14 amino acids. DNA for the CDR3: TGCGCCAGCAGCTTGGCCGCTAGCCCTACTGAGCAGTTCTTC. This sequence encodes CASSLAASPTEQFF.

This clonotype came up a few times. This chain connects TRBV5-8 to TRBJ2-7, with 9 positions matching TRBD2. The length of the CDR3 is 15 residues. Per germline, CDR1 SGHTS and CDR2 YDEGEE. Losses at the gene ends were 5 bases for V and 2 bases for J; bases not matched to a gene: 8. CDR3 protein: CASRLPGTSPYEQYF. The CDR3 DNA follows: TGTGCCAGCAGGCTACCTGGGACTAGCCCCTACGAGCAGTACTTC.

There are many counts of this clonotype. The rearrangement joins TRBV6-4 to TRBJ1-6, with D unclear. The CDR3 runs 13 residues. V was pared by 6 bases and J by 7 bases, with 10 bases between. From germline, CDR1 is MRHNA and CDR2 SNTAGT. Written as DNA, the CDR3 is TGTGCCAGCAGCGCGGAAATAAATTCACCCCTCCACTTT. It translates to CASSAEINSPLHF.

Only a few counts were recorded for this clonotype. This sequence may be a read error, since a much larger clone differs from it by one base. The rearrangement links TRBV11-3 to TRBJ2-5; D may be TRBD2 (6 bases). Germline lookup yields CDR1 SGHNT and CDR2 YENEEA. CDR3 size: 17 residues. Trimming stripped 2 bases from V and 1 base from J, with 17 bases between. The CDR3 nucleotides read TGTGCCAGCAGCTTAAAGTTTGGAGCAGCGGGCCAAGAGACCCAGTACTTC. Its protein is CASSLKFGAAGQETQYF.

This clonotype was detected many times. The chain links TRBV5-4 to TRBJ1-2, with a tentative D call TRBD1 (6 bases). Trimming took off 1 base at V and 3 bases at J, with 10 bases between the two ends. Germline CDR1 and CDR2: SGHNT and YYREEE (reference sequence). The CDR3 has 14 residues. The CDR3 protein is CASSLRRGDYGYTF. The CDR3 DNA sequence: TGTGCCAGCAGCTTGAGGAGGGGGGACTATGGCTACACCTTC.

CDR3 in DNA: TGTGCCAGCAGTCTCCCGGACAGGGGGACGAGGCAGCCCCAGCATTTT. It specifies CASSLPDRGTRQPQHF. This chain joins TRBV28 and TRBJ1-5; 10 nucleotides line up with TRBD1. The length of the CDR3 is 16 residues. Germline values: CDR1 MDHEN, CDR2 SYDVKM. The J segment lost 7 bases and the V segment lost 5 bases, leaving 11 bases of the junction unmatched.

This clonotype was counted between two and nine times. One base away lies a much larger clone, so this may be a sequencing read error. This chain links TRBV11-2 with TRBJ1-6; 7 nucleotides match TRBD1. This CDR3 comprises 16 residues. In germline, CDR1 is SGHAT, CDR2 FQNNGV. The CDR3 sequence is CASSLFPGQRNSSLHF. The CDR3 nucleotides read TGTGCCAGCAGCTTGTTCCCGGGACAGAGGAATTCATCCCTCCACTTT.

CDR3 DNA sequence: TGTGCCAGCAGCCCAATCGGCGGGAGGGCCTCCTACAATGAGCAGTTCTTC. Residues: CASSPIGGRASYNEQFF. The rearrangement links TRBV11-3 to TRBJ2-1, with 9 nucleotides matching TRBD2. The germline V gene encodes CDR1 SGHNT and CDR2 YENEEA. With 5 bases clipped from V and 0 bases from J, the junction kept 8 bases outside the gene matches. CDR3 length: 17 residues. The entire variable domain, with the rest obtained from reference TRBV11-3 and TRBJ2-1, is as follows: EAGVVQSPRYKIIEKKQPVAFWCNPISGHNTLYWYLQNLGQGPELLIRYENEEAVDDSQLPKDRFSAERLKGVDSTLKIQPAELGDSAVYLCASSPIGGRASYNEQFFGPGTRLTVL.

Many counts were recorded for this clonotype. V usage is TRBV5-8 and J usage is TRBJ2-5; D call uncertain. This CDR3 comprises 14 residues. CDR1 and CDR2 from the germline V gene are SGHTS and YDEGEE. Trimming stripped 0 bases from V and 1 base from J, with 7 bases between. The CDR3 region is CASSLDSFQETQYF. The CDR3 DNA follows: TGTGCCAGCAGCTTGGACAGTTTCCAAGAGACCCAGTACTTC.

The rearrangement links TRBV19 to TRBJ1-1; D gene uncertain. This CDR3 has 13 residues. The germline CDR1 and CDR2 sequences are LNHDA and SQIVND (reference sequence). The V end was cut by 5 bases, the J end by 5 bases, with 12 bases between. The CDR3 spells CASSPRDRTEAFF. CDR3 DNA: TGTGCCAGTAGTCCCCGAGACCGGACTGAAGCTTTCTTT.

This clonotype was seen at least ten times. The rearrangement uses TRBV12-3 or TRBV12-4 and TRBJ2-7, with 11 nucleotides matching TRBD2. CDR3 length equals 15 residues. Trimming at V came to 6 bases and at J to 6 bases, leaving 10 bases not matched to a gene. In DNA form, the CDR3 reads TGTGCCAGCAGCCCTCGGGTAGCGGGAGGGCTCGAGCAGTACTTC. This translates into CASSPRVAGGLEQYF.

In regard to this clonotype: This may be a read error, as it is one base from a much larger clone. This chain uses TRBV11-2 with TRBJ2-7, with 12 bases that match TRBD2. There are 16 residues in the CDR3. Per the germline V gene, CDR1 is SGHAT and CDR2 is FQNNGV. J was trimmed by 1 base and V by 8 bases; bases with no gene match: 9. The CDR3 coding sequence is TGTGCCAGCCTGGGACTAGCGGGCTCCCCTTCCTACGAGCAGTACTTC. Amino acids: CASLGLAGSPSYEQYF.

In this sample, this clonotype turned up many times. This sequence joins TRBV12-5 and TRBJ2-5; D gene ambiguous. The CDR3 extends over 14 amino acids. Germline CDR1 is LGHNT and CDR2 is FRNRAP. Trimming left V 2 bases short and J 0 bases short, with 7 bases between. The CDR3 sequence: CASGLTGYQETQYF. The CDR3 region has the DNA TGTGCTAGTGGTTTGACCGGATACCAAGAGACCCAGTACTTC.

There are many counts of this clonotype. The CDR3 loop reads CASSLRGARETQYF. The CDR3 nucleotides are TGTGCCAGCAGCTTACGGGGGGCCCGGGAGACCCAGTACTTC. The chain joins TRBV7-2 to TRBJ2-5, with D perhaps matching TRBD2 (7 bases). Trimming cost V 2 bases and J 5 bases, with 12 bases left between them. Germline-derived CDR1 and CDR2 are SGHTA and FQGNSA. The CDR3 covers 14 residues.

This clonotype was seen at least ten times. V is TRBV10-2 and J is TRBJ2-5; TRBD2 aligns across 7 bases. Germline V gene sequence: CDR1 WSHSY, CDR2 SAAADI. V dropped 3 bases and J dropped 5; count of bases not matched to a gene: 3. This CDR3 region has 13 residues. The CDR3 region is CASSEEGGETQYF. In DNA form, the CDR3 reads TGCGCCAGCAGTGAAGAGGGAGGGGAGACCCAGTACTTC.

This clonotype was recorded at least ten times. The chain's CDR3 is CASSLGNRQETQYF. Written as DNA, the CDR3 is TGTGCCAGCAGCTTAGGGAACAGACAAGAGACCCAGTACTTC. V and J are TRBV7-2 and TRBJ2-5, with D uncertain. CDR1 is SGHTA, CDR2 FQGNSA, per germline. The CDR3 is 14 residues long. V was clipped by 1 base and J by 2 bases, with 8 bases between them. Variable domain in full (rest from reference TRBV7-2 and TRBJ2-5): GAGVSQSPSNKVTEKGKDVELRCDPISGHTALYWYRQSLGQGLEFLIYFQGNSAPDKSGLPSDRFSAERTGGSVSTLTIQRTQQEDSAVYLCASSLGNRQETQYFGPGTRLLVL.

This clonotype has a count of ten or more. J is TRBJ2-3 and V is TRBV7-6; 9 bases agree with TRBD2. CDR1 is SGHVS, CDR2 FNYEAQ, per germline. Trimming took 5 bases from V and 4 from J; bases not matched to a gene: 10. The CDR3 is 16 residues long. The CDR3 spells CASSRSLAGVPDTQYF. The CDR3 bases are TGTGCCAGCAGCCGAAGCTTAGCGGGAGTCCCAGATACGCAGTATTTT.

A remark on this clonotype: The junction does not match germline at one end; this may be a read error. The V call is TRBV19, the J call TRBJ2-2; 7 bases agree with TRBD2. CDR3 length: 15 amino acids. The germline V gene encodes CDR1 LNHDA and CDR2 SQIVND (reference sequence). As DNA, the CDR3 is TGTGCCAGTAGTATTCGAGCGGGGTTGACCGGGGAGCTGTCTTTT. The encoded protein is CASSIRAGLTGELSF.

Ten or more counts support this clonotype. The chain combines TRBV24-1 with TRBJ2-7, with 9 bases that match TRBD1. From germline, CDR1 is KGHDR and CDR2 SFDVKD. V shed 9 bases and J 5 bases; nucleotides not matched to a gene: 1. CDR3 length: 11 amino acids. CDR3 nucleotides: TGTGCCACCGGGACAGGGAACGAGCAGTACTTC. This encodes CATGTGNEQYF.

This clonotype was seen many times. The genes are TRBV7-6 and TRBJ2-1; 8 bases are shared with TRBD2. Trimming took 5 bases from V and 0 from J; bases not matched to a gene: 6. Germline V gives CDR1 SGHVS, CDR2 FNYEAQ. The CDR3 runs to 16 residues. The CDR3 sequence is CASSKRTSNSYNEQFF. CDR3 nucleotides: TGTGCCAGCAGCAAACGGACTAGCAACTCCTACAATGAGCAGTTCTTC.

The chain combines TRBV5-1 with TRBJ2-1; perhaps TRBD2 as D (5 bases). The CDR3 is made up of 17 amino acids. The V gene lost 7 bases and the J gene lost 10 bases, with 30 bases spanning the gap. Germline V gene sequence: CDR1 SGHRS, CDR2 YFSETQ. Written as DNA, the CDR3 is TGCGCCAGCGCACTAGGCAGCCAAAAGACGAGGACCCAAGAGCAGTTCTTC. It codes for CASALGSQKTRTQEQFF.

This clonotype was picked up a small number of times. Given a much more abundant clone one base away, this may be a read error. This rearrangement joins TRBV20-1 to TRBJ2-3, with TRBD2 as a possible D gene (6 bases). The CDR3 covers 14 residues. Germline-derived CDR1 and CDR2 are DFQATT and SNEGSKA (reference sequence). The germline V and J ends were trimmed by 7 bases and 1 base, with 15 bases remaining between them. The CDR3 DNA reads TGCAGTGTTCTGGAGGGGTCTGGCACAGATACGCAGTATTTT. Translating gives CSVLEGSGTDTQYF.

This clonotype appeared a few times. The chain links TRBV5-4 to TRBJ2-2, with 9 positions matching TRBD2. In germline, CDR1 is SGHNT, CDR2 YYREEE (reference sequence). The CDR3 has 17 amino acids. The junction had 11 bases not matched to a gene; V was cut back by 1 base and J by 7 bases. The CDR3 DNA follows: TGTGCCAGCAGCTTGAGTGTAGCGGGGGAATTTAGCGGGGAGCTGTTTTTT. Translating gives CASSLSVAGEFSGELFF.

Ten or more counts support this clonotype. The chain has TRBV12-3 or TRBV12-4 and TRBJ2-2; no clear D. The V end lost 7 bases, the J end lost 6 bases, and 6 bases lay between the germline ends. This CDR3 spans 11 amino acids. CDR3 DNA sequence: TGTGCCAGCATGTTGGCCGGGGAGCTGTTTTTT. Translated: CASMLAGELFF.

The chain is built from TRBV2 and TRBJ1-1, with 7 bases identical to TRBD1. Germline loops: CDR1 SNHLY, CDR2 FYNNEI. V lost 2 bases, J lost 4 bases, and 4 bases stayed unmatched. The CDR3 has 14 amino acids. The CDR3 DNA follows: TGTGCCAGCAGTGAAAGGCCAGGGGGCACTGAAGCTTTCTTT. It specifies CASSERPGGTEAFF.

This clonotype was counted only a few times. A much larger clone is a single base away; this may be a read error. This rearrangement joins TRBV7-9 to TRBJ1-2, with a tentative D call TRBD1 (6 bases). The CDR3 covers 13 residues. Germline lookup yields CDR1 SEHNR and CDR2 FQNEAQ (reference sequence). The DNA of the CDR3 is TGTGCCAGCAGCGGTGACAGGTCCCATGGCTACGCCTTC. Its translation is CASSGDRSHGYAF.

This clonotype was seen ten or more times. The CDR3 region is CSARDSRGGAGETQYF. CDR3 nucleotide sequence: TGCAGTGCTAGAGATTCTCGAGGGGGTGCTGGGGAGACCCAGTACTTC. V usage is TRBV20-1 and J usage is TRBJ2-5, with a weak D call TRBD1 (6 bases). The V gene lost 0 bases and the J gene lost 5 bases, with 19 bases spanning the gap. The CDR3 has 16 residues. Germline CDR1 DFQATT, CDR2 SNEGSKA (reference sequence).

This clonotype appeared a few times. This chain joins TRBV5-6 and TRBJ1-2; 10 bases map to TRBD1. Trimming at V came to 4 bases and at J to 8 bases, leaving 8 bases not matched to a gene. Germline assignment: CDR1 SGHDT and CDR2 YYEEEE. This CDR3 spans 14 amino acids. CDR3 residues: CASSTDRGNRGYTF. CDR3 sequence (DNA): TGTGCCAGCAGCACGGACAGGGGGAACAGGGGCTACACCTTC.

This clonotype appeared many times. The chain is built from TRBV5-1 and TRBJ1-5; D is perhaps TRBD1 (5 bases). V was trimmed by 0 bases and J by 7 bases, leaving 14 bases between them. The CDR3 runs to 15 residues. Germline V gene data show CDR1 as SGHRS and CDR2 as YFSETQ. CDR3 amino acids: CASSLDWGGDQPQHF. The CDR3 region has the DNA TGCGCCAGCAGCTTGGATTGGGGCGGGGACCAGCCCCAGCATTTT.

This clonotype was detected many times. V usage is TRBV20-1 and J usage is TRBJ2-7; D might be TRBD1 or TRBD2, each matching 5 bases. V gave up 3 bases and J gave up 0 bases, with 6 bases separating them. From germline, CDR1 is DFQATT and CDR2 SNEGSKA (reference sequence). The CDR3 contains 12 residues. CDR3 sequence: CSASGTSYEQYF. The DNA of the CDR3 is TGCAGTGCTAGCGGGACCTCCTACGAGCAGTACTTC.

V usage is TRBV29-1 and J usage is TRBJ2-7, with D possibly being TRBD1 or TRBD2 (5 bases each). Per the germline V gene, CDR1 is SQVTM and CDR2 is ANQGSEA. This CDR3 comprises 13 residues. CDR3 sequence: CNAPGAGSHEQYF. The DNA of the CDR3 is TGCAACGCCCCCGGGGCAGGGTCGCACGAGCAGTACTTC.

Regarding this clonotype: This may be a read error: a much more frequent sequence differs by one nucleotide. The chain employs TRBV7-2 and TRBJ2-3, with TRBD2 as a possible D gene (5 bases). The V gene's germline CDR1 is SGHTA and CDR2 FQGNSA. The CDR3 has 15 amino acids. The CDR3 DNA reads TGTCCCAGCAGCCCTCAAGCGGCTAGCACAGATACGCAGTATTTT. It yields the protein CPSSPQAASTDTQYF.